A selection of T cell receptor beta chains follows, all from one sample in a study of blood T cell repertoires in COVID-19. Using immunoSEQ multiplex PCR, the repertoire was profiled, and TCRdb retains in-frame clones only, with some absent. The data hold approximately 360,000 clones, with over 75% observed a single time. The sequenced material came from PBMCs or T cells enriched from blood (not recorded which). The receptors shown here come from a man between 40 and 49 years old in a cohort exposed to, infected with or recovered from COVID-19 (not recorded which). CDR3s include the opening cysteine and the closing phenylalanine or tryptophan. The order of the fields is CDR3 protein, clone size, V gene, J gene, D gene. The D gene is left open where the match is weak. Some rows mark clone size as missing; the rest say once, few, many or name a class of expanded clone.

CASSKEERGSSGNTIYF	-	TRBV21-1	TRBJ1-3	-
CARSLGRRLYGYTF	few	TRBV28	TRBJ1-2	-
CASKGQQIYGYTF	-	TRBV2	TRBJ1-2	-
CASSFPGAGTNSPLHF	-	TRBV28	TRBJ1-6	-
CASSDRGFDQPQHF	-	TRBV6-1	TRBJ1-5	TRBD1
CATSSVGRDYGYTF	-	TRBV15	TRBJ1-2	-
CASTPSGPYNEQFF	-	TRBV7-9	TRBJ2-1	TRBD2
CASSDTGEPYGYTF	-	TRBV19	TRBJ1-2	TRBD1
CASSAVRGTKNIQYF	few	TRBV7-8	TRBJ2-4	-
CASSLNTSPGELFF	-	TRBV5-1	TRBJ2-2	-
CASSIERTPNTEAFF	-	TRBV19	TRBJ1-1	-
CASSQTGTGGNEQFF	-	TRBV4-1	TRBJ2-1	TRBD1
CASSPGVWTEAFF	-	TRBV4-1	TRBJ1-1	-
CASSLSGGFTEAFF	-	TRBV28	TRBJ1-1	TRBD1
CASSSTEANTEAFF	-	TRBV5-1	TRBJ1-1	-
CSASLNTEAFF	-	TRBV20-1	TRBJ1-1	-
CASSQDVGARGNTIYF	-	TRBV3-1/TRBV3-2	TRBJ1-3	-
CASSTPKAGGSETQYF	-	TRBV28	TRBJ2-5	TRBD2
CASSYRGNNQPQHF	-	TRBV27	TRBJ1-5	TRBD1
CSVEDRVSSYEQYF	-	TRBV29-1	TRBJ2-7	-
CSVETGVPETQYF	-	TRBV29-1	TRBJ2-5	-
CASGLHGGGYNSPLHF	-	TRBV2	TRBJ1-6	-
CASSERPGGGEQYF	many	TRBV25-1	TRBJ2-7	-
CASSLGPLGESEAFF	-	TRBV11-2	TRBJ1-1	-
CASRAPGQSYEQYF	-	TRBV11-2	TRBJ2-7	TRBD1
CATSRASGTIRAPGELFF	-	TRBV15	TRBJ2-2	TRBD2
CASNAPTYSNQPQHF	-	TRBV28	TRBJ1-5	-
CASSLYREMNTEAFF	-	TRBV3-1/TRBV3-2	TRBJ1-1	-
CAWSVGGGADTQYF	-	TRBV30	TRBJ2-3	TRBD2
CASSEDRGLEKLFF	-	TRBV7-9	TRBJ1-4	TRBD1
CASSEVGPTTQPQHF	-	TRBV6-1	TRBJ1-5	-
CASSVNYSNQPQHF	-	TRBV2	TRBJ1-5	-
CASSLRSHSGKNNEQFF	-	TRBV7-9	TRBJ2-1	TRBD2
CASRTGQGYGYTF	-	TRBV5-1	TRBJ1-2	TRBD1
CASSATSGSSYEQYF	-	TRBV19	TRBJ2-7	TRBD2
CAISPLSGGELFF	-	TRBV10-3	TRBJ2-2	-
CASSYGTGVVGYTF	-	TRBV5-1	TRBJ1-2	TRBD1
CSVVLASEQYF	few	TRBV29-1	TRBJ2-7	-
CASSESLNNSPLHF	-	TRBV25-1	TRBJ1-6	-
CSAATGDFGSPLHF	-	TRBV29-1	TRBJ1-6	TRBD1